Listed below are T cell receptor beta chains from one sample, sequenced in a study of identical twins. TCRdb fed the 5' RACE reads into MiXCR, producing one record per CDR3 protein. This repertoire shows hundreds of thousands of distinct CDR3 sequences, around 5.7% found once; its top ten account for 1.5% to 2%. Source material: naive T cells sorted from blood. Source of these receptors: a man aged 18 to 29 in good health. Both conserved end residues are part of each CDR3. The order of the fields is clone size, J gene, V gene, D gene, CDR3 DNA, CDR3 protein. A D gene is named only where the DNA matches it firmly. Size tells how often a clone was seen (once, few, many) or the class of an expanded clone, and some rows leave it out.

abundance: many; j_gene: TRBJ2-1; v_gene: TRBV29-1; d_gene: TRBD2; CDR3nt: TGCAGCGTGTGGGGTAGCGGGATCGACTCCTACAATGAGCAGTTCTTC; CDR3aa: CSVWGSGIDSYNEQFF
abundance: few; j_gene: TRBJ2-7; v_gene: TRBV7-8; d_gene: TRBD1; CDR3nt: TGTGCCAGCAGCCCCGCCGGGACAGGTATCTACGAGCAGTACTTC; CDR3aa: CASSPAGTGIYEQYF
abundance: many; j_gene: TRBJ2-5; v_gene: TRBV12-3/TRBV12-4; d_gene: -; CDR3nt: TGTGCCAGCATCCGCGAGGCCGGGGAGACCCAGTACTTC; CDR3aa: CASIREAGETQYF
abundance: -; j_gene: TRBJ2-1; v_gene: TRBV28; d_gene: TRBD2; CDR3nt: TGTGCCAGCAGCCCGGGGGGGTGGGACGCCTCCTACAATGAGCAGTTCTTC; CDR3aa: CASSPGGWDASYNEQFF
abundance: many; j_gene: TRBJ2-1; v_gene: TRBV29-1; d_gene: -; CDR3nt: TGCAGCGTCCCTGAGTCTAGTTGGGACAATGAGCAGTTCTTC; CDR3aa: CSVPESSWDNEQFF
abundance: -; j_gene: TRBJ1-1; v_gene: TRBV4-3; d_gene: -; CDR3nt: TGCGCCAGCAGCCAAGATAATGGGGTTTCGAACACTGAAGCTTTCTTT; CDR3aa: CASSQDNGVSNTEAFF
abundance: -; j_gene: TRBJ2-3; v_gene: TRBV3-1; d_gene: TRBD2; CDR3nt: TGTGCCAGCAGCCAAGTGGCTAGCGGGACAGATACGCAGTATTTT; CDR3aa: CASSQVASGTDTQYF
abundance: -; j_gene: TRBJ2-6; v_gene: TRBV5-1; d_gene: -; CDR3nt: TGCGCCAGCAGCGTTGACAGCGCTGGGGCCAACGTCCTGACTTTC; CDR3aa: CASSVDSAGANVLTF
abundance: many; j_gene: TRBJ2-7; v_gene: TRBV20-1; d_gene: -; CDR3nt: TGCAGTGCTAGAGATAAGGGGGTCTCCTACGAGCAGTACTTC; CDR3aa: CSARDKGVSYEQYF
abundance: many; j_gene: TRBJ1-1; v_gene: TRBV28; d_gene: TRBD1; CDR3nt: TGTGCCAGCAGTTCAGCCCCAGGGGGTGGCACTGAAGCTTTCTTT; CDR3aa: CASSSAPGGGTEAFF
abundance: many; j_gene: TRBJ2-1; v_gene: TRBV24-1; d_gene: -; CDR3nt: TGTGCCACCAGTGAGGCCGCCCCCCCCTACAATGAGCAGTTCTTC; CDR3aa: CATSEAAPPYNEQFF
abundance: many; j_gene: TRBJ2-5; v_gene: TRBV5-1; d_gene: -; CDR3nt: TGCGCCAGCAGCTCCGTCCTTCAAGAGACCCAGTACTTC; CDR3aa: CASSSVLQETQYF
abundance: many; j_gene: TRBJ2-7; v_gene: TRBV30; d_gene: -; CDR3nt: TGTGCCTGGAGTTACCCAGGGGACCTCTACGAGCAGTACTTC; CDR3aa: CAWSYPGDLYEQYF
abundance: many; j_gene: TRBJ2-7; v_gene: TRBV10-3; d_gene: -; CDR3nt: TGTGCCATCAGTGAGTCGGGACTGAAAGCCTACGAGCAGTACTTC; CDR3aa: CAISESGLKAYEQYF
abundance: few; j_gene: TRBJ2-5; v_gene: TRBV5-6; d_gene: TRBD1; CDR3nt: TGTGCCAGCAGCTCTCGGGACAGGAGACAAGAGACCCAGTACTTC; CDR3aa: CASSSRDRRQETQYF
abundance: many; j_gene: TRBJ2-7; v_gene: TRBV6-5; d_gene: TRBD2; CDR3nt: TGTGCCAGCAGTTACGGGGGAGGGATTGTTTACGAGCAGTACTTC; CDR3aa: CASSYGGGIVYEQYF
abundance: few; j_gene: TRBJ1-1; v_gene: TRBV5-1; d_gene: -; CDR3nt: TGCGCCAGCACCCCGGGGATGGGCATGAACACTGAAGCTTTCTTT; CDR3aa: CASTPGMGMNTEAFF
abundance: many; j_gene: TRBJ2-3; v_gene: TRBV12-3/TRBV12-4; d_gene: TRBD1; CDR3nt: TGTGCCAGCAGAAGGGACAGCCTGACGCAGTATTTT; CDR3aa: CASRRDSLTQYF
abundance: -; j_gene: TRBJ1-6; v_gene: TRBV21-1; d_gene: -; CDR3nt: TGTGCCAGCAGCAAAGATGGACAGGGCCATTCACCCCTCCACTTT; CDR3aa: CASSKDGQGHSPLHF
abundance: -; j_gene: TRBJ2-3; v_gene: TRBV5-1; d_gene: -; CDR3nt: TGCGCCAGCAGCTTTCAACCCCAGGCCACAGATACGCAGTATTTT; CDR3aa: CASSFQPQATDTQYF
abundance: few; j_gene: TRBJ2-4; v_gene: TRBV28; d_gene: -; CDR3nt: TGTGCCAGCAGTGTGGGGGGCACCGTGCTATCCAAAAACATTCAGTACTTC; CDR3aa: CASSVGGTVLSKNIQYF
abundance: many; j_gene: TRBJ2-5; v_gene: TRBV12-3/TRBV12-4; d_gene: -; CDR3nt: TGTGCCAGCAGTATACTAGAGGACGGGACCCAGTACTTC; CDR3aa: CASSILEDGTQYF
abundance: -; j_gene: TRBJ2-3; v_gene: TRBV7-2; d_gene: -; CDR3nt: TGTGCCAGCAGCATTATAGCGGGCACAGATACGCAGTATTTT; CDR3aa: CASSIIAGTDTQYF
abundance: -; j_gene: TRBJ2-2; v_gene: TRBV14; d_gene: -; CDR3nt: TGTGCCAGCAGCCAAGTACCGGGGGCCTTCACCGGGGAGCTGTTTTTT; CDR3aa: CASSQVPGAFTGELFF
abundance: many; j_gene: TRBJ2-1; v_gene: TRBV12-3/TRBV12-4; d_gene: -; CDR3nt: TGTGCCAGCAGTCCCCGGGACATGGTCTACAATGAGCAGTTCTTC; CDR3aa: CASSPRDMVYNEQFF
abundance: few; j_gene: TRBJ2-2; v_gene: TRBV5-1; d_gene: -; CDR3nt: TGCGCCAGCTTCCTGTCCCGGGAGATGGGGGAGCTGTTTTTT; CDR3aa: CASFLSREMGELFF
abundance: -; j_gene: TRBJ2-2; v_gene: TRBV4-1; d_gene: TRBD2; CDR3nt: TGCGCCAGCAGCCAACCTAGCGGGAGGGCCTTCACCGGGGAGCTGTTTTTT; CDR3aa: CASSQPSGRAFTGELFF